This T cell receptor beta chain was found in a study of T cell responses to AZD1222 COVID-19 vaccine. Whole-study results and caveats: Donors were chiefly white British, with a greater number of females, and clonal diversity was perhaps underestimated. Spike was spanned by vaccine-associated CD4 TCRs, which were dominant at 160-218 and 743-854.

The protocol was immunoSEQ multiplex PCR, while the TCRdb copy is restricted to in-frame clones and leaves out a portion. The data contain approximately 73,000 clones, roughly 85% of them singletons. This CDR3 is built from 14 residues. Trimming stripped 6 bases from V and 0 bases from J, with 9 bases between. Germline lookup yields CDR1 SGHRS and CDR2 YFSETQ. About this clone: The antigen remains undetermined.

This receptor was obtained from an adult in good health. V usage is TRBV5-1 and J usage is TRBJ1-4, with D unresolved. The material was peripheral blood, obtained on day 0 of AZD1222 vaccination. DNA of the CDR3: TGCGCCAGCAATTTGGATGCAACTAATGAAAAACTGTTTTTT. It encodes CASNLDATNEKLFF.